This T cell receptor beta chain was captured by sequencing in a study of Ad26.COV2.S vaccination and SARS-CoV-2 variants. Study findings and constraints: The TCR breadth and depth analyses may have understated or missed part of the total T cell responses.

Treatment indicated: 19 received Ad26.COV2.S at low or high dose, single or two shots; a few received placebo; per-sample allocation not given. Collection of the samples took place on day 63 after the first injection of vaccine or placebo. A note on this clone: Its specificity is not known.

Clones were sequenced by immunoSEQ multiplex PCR, and TCRdb holds only the in-frame ones, with some missing. Of about 390,000 clones in the sample, about nine tenths were seen once. This clonotype originated in a person aged 18-65 years who received the Ad26.COV2.S COVID-19 vaccine or a placebo. This specimen consisted of peripheral blood, obtained in a trial of Ad26.COV2.S vaccine versus placebo.

The CDR3 here is CASSLYGETQYF. The CDR3 region has the DNA TGTGCCAGCAGTTTGTACGGAGAGACCCAGTACTTC. The chain combines TRBV12-3 or TRBV12-4 with TRBJ2-5; D not resolved. CDR3 length: 12 residues. Trimming took off 3 bases at V and 4 bases at J, with 6 bases between the two ends.